The clone carrying this TCR beta chain came up once. Its antigen is still unknown. CDR3 length: 13 amino acids. The germline gives CDR1 ENHRY, CDR2 SYGVKD. Naive-designated CD8 cells lacked CD45RO, were positively enriched for CCR7, and omitted terminally differentiated effector memory CD45RA+ cells. The sample is drawn from a study of shared clonotypes between healthy human individuals. Looking at the study overall: Plates per donor: three CD4 naive, three CD4 memory, two CD8 naive, one CD8 memory. Study results and caveats: Clonotype sharing across a few donors was observed for around 5% of naive CD4 clonotypes. Tissue TCR repertoires likely differ from these blood-only repertoires.

Roughly 210 ng DNA, 30,000 or so T cell genomes, went into each sorted-subset replicate PCR. Some clones are missing from TCRdb's copy, which holds only in-frame ones; the method was immunoSEQ multiplex PCR. In the table there are roughly 2,000,000 clones, roughly 95% of which are singletons. Sequencing was carried out using naive CD8+ T cells from PBMCs. J is TRBJ2-5 and V is TRBV10-3, with 7 nucleotides matching TRBD1. The J call could be wrong; TRBJ2-7 is a better fit for the DNA end. This TCR derives from a man aged 18 to 29 in good health. Some clones in this sample may be carry-over from other donors' samples. CDR3 coding DNA: TGTGCCACCCGGGACAGCCTAACCTACGAGCAGTACTTC. Protein product: CATRDSLTYEQYF.